A selection of T cell receptor beta chains follows, all from one sample in a study of control samples from healthy donors and cancer patients. Sequencing was performed with immunoSEQ multiplex PCR; in TCRdb, only in-frame clones are kept and a portion is missing. The sample consists of about 97,000 clones, more than 85% of them appearing once. Sequencing was carried out using blood. All receptors come from a man between 25 and 39 years old in good health. Both conserved end residues are part of each CDR3. D genes are given only for firm matches. Expanded clones are given a class, and other clones once, few, many or no size at all.

>TRBV15|TRBD1|TRBJ1-5|-
TGTGCCACCAGCAGAGACCGGGACAGTGGAGGGGATCAGCCCCAGCATTTT
CATSRDRDSGGDQPQHF
>TRBV2|TRBD1|TRBJ2-5|-
TGTGCCAGCCGGGACAGGGGGCCCAAGGGGGAGACCCAGTACTTC
CASRDRGPKGETQYF
>TRBV4-3|TRBD2|TRBJ2-3|-
TGCGCCAGCAGCCAAGCCCAAAGACTAGCGGGTCCCACAGATACGCAGTATTTT
CASSQAQRLAGPTDTQYF
>TRBV7-2|-|TRBJ2-7|-
TGTGCCAGCACTTTTAAAATGGGACTCTACGAGCAGTACTTC
CASTFKMGLYEQYF
>TRBV28|-|TRBJ2-3|-
TGTGCCAGCAGTTTAATCCAAGACCGACTTCACACAGATACGCAGTATTTT
CASSLIQDRLHTDTQYF
>TRBV15|-|TRBJ2-1|-
TGTGCCACCAGCAGAGCCGGACGGGGATTGTACAATGAGCAGTTCTTC
CATSRAGRGLYNEQFF
>TRBV2|-|TRBJ2-1|-
TGTGCCAGCAGTGTTGCAGGGGGGGGTGGATACAATGAGCAGTTCTTC
CASSVAGGGGYNEQFF
>TRBV19|TRBD1|TRBJ1-2|few
TGTGCCAGCGAACGGACAGGGGCCCATGGCTACACCTTC
CASERTGAHGYTF
>TRBV9|-|TRBJ1-2|-
TGTGCCAGCAGCGTAGCTACAGGGTCCTATGGCTACACCTTC
CASSVATGSYGYTF
>TRBV11-2|-|TRBJ2-7|-
TGTGCCAGCAGCACTTCCGAGCCCTGGGGTGAGCAGTACTTC
CASSTSEPWGEQYF
>TRBV27|TRBD1|TRBJ2-5|-
TGTGCCAGCAGGCCCACCGGGACAGGGTGGGAGACCCAGTACTTC
CASRPTGTGWETQYF
>TRBV30|-|TRBJ1-1|-
TGTGCCTGGAGTTCCCAGGGAGACACTGAAGCTTTCTTT
CAWSSQGDTEAFF
>TRBV10-2|-|TRBJ1-1|-
TGCGCCAGCAGTGATTCAGCCAAAATGAACACTGAAGCTTTCTTT
CASSDSAKMNTEAFF
>TRBV4-3|TRBD2|TRBJ2-2|-
TGCGCCAGCAGCCAAGAATCTTCGGGGGGGACCGGGGAGCTGTTTTTT
CASSQESSGGTGELFF
>TRBV4-3|-|TRBJ1-6|-
TGCGCCAGCAGCCAAGGCGGGGGGGCGTCCTATAATTCACCCCTCCACTTT
CASSQGGGASYNSPLHF
>TRBV5-1|-|TRBJ1-1|-
TGCGCCAGCAGCGGTTTACAGGGTAGGAACACTGAAGCTTTCTTT
CASSGLQGRNTEAFF
>TRBV24-1|-|TRBJ1-4|-
TGTGCCACCAGCCCCGGGGTCTCAACTAATGAAAAACTGTTTTTT
CATSPGVSTNEKLFF
>TRBV24-1|-|TRBJ2-3|-
TGTGCCACCAGTAAGGCAGATTCATCAGGTACGCAGTATTTT
CATSKADSSGTQYF
>TRBV2|-|TRBJ1-1|-
TGTGCCAGCAGTGTCGGCAGAACGAACACTGAAGCTTTCTTT
CASSVGRTNTEAFF
>TRBV6-5|-|TRBJ1-2|-
TGTGCCAGCAGACCCCGTGGGGGGGGGCAAGATGGCTACACCTTC
CASRPRGGGQDGYTF
>TRBV27|TRBD2|TRBJ2-2|once
TGTGCCAGCAGTACCCCCCCGGGGAGGGCGAACACCGGGGAGCTGTTTTTT
CASSTPPGRANTGELFF
>TRBV9|-|TRBJ2-7|-
TGTGCCAGCAGCCCCGCACCTACCGTAACGTACGAGCAGTACTTC
CASSPAPTVTYEQYF
>TRBV5-5|TRBD2|TRBJ2-5|-
TGTGCCAGCAGCTTCCGGACTAGCGGGGGGAAAGAGACCCAGTACTTC
CASSFRTSGGKETQYF
>TRBV20-1|-|TRBJ2-7|once
TGCAGTGCGGAGAGGGGTTTCGAGCAGTACTTC
CSAERGFEQYF
>TRBV27|TRBD1|TRBJ2-3|-
TGTGCCACCCAAAGAGGGGACAGGGCTACAGATACGCAGTATTTT
CATQRGDRATDTQYF
>TRBV5-1|-|TRBJ2-1|-
TGCGCCAGCAGCCCTTTCGCGGGACCCTACAATGAGCAGTTCTTC
CASSPFAGPYNEQFF
>TRBV5-6|-|TRBJ2-2|-
TGTGCCAGCAGCTTGACTCCCTCGGCAGGATACACCGGGGAGCTGTTTTTT
CASSLTPSAGYTGELFF
>TRBV4-1|-|TRBJ1-1|-
TGCGCCAGCACCCTGGGGCGAGACACTGAAGCTTTCTTT
CASTLGRDTEAFF
>TRBV4-3|TRBD1|TRBJ1-2|-
TGCGCCAGCAGCCAAAGGATTGGGACAGGGTTTGATACCTATGGCTACACCTTC
CASSQRIGTGFDTYGYTF
>TRBV27|-|TRBJ2-5|-
TGTGCCAGCAGTTTAACTAGTTGGGAGACCCAGTACTTC
CASSLTSWETQYF
>TRBV11-1|TRBD2|TRBJ2-5|-
TGTGCCAGCAGCTTAGGACTAGCGGGGTACCAAGAGACCCAGTACTTC
CASSLGLAGYQETQYF
>TRBV5-4|TRBD2|TRBJ2-3|-
TGTGCCAGCAGCGATCCGCGGGAGTCGGGTGATACGCAGTATTTT
CASSDPRESGDTQYF
>TRBV21-1|-|TRBJ1-1|-
TGTGCCAGCAGCGGGGAAGGGGGCGGAAACACTGAAGCTTTCTTT
CASSGEGGGNTEAFF
>TRBV11-3|TRBD1|TRBJ2-1|-
TGTGCCAGCAGCCCTTCCGGGACAGCCTACAATGAGCAGTTCTTC
CASSPSGTAYNEQFF
>TRBV30|-|TRBJ2-1|-
TGTGCCTGGAGCCGACTAGACTCCTACAATGAGCAGTTCTTC
CAWSRLDSYNEQFF
>TRBV7-2|-|TRBJ2-3|-
TGTGCCAGCAGCACAAATTACCGGGACAAAAAAGATACGCAGTATTTT
CASSTNYRDKKDTQYF
>TRBV15|-|TRBJ2-7|-
TGTGCCACCAGCGAGGGGTTAGACTCCTACGAGCAGTACTTC
CATSEGLDSYEQYF
>TRBV4-1|-|TRBJ2-1|-
TGCGCCAGTGCCGGGACTTCCTCCTACAATGAGCAGTTCTTC
CASAGTSSYNEQFF
>TRBV27|-|TRBJ2-6|-
TGTGCCAGCAGCCACCATGGGGCCAACGTCCTGACTTTC
CASSHHGANVLTF
>TRBV7-9|-|TRBJ2-1|-
TGTGCCAGCAGCCTCCGGGGACAAAACTACAATGAGCAGTTCTTC
CASSLRGQNYNEQFF
>TRBV19|TRBD2|TRBJ2-5|-
TGTGCCAGTAGTATTTGGAGCGGGAGGGGGGAGACCCAGTACTTC
CASSIWSGRGETQYF
>TRBV6-5|-|TRBJ2-2|-
TGTGCCAGCAGTTACAGGGGTCTGAACACCGGGGAGCTGTTTTTT
CASSYRGLNTGELFF
>TRBV6-5|-|TRBJ2-1|-
TGTGCCAGCAGTTTGGGGGGCGACTACAATGAGCAGTTCTTC
CASSLGGDYNEQFF
>TRBV24-1|TRBD1|TRBJ1-1|-
TGTGCCACCAGTGATTCGGGACAGGGGGAAGTAGCTTTCTTT
CATSDSGQGEVAFF
>TRBV7-9|-|TRBJ2-1|-
TGTGCCAGCAGCTTAGGGCACAATGAGCAGTTCTTC
CASSLGHNEQFF
>TRBV28|TRBD2|TRBJ2-5|-
TGTGCCAGCAGTTACCCCCCCGGAGACCGGGTGGCGGGAGGTCTGGAAGAGACCCAGTACTTC
CASSYPPGDRVAGGLEETQYF
>TRBV25-1|-|TRBJ2-3|once
TGTGCCAGCAGCCGAACGACTTATAAGGGCACAGATACGCAGTATTTT
CASSRTTYKGTDTQYF
>TRBV7-3|-|TRBJ2-3|-
TGTGCCAGCAGCTCCGGGCGTCGTCTGGGAGATACGCAGTATTTT
CASSSGRRLGDTQYF
>TRBV11-2|TRBD1|TRBJ2-1|-
TGTGCCAGCAGCCCGGACAGGGGACAGTTCTTC
CASSPDRGQFF
>TRBV11-2|-|TRBJ1-1|-
TGTGCCAGCAGCTTAGGAGCAGGGTCGAACACTGAAGCTTTCTTT
CASSLGAGSNTEAFF
>TRBV28|TRBD1|TRBJ2-5|-
TGTGCCAGCAGTTTGGGGACAGGGGGCTTCGAGACCCAGTACTTC
CASSLGTGGFETQYF
>TRBV9|TRBD2|TRBJ2-1|-
TGTGCCAGCAGCGTGGGACTACCTGGGAATGAGCAGTTCTTC
CASSVGLPGNEQFF
>TRBV25-1|TRBD1|TRBJ1-2|-
TGTGCCAGCAGTGATAGCGCCGGTCAAAGGGGGCATGGCTACACCTTC
CASSDSAGQRGHGYTF
>TRBV27|TRBD1|TRBJ2-7|-
TGTGCCAGCAGTTTATCGACAGGGGGTTTCTACGAGCAGTACTTC
CASSLSTGGFYEQYF
>TRBV5-5|-|TRBJ1-5|-
TGTGCCAGCAGCTTGGCTGGGGGGCTAAGCAATCAGCCCCAGCATTTT
CASSLAGGLSNQPQHF
>TRBV24-1|-|TRBJ2-1|-
TGTGCCACCAGTGACCGGACCAGGTACAACAATGAGCAGTTCTTC
CATSDRTRYNNEQFF
>TRBV14|TRBD1|TRBJ1-3|-
TGTGCCAGCAGCCAACGGACAGGGGGAAACACCATATATTTT
CASSQRTGGNTIYF
>TRBV29-1|TRBD1|TRBJ1-1|once
TGCAGCGTTGGAGGGACAGCCGTGACTGAAGCTTTCTTT
CSVGGTAVTEAFF
>TRBV28|-|TRBJ1-5|-
TGTGCCAGCAGTTCGGACAGCGGATATCAGCCCCAGCATTTT
CASSSDSGYQPQHF